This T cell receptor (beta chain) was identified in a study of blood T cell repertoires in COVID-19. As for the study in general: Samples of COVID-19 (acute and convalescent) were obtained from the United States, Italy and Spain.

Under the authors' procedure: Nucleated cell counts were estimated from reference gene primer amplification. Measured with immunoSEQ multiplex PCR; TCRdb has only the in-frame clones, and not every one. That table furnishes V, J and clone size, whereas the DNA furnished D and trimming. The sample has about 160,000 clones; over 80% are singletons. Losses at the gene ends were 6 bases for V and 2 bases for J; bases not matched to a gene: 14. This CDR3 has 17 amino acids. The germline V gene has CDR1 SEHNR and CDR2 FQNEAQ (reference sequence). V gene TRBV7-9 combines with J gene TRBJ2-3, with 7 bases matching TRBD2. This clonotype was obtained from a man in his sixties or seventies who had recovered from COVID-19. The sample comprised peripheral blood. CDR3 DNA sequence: TGTGCCAGCAGTCTAGGGCGGGAGACGAGATTCACAGATACGCAGTATTTT. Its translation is CASSLGRETRFTDTQYF. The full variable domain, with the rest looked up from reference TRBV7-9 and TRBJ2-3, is DTGVSQNPRHKITKRGQNVTFRCDPISEHNRLYWYRQTLGQGPEFLTYFQNEAQLEKSRLLSDRFSAERPKGSFSTLEIQRTEQGDSAMYLCASSLGRETRFTDTQYFGPGTRLTVL.